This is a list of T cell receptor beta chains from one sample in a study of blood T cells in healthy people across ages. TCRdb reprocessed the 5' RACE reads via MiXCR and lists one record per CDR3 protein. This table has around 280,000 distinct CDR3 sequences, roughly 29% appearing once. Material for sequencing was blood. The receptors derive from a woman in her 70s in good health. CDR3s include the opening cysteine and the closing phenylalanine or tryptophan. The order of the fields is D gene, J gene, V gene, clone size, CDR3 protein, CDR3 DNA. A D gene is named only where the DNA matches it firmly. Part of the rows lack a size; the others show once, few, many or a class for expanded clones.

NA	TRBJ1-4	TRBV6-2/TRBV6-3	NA	CASAKHPDNEKLFF	TGTGCCAGCGCTAAACACCCGGATAATGAAAAACTGTTTTTT
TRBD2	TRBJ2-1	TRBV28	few	CASSFLRGSGSEQFF	TGTGCCAGCAGTTTTTTGAGGGGTAGCGGGAGTGAGCAGTTCTTC
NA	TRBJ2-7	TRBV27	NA	CASSFGMYYEQYF	TGTGCCAGCAGTTTCGGGATGTACTACGAGCAGTACTTC
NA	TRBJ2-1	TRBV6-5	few	CASTFTGGEQFF	TGTGCCAGCACCTTTACGGGCGGTGAGCAGTTCTTC
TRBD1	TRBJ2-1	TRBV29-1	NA	CSSLQGASVEFF	TGCAGTAGCCTACAGGGGGCGAGCGTGGAGTTCTTC
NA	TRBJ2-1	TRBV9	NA	CASSASPATRYNEQFF	TGTGCCAGCAGCGCGAGCCCCGCTACAAGGTACAATGAGCAGTTCTTC
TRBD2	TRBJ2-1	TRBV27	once	CASSLGAGGKYNEQFF	TGTGCCAGCAGTTTAGGAGCGGGAGGGAAATACAATGAGCAGTTCTTC
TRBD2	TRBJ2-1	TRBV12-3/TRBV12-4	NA	CAGNAGLAGGGNEQFF	TGTGCCGGCAACGCGGGACTAGCGGGAGGGGGGAATGAGCAGTTCTTC
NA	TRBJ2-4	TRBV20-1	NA	CSARVGLAKNIQYF	TGCAGTGCTAGAGTCGGATTAGCCAAAAACATTCAGTACTTC
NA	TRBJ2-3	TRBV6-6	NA	CASSYSGYSTDTQYF	TGTGCCAGCAGTTACTCCGGGTATAGCACAGATACGCAGTATTTT
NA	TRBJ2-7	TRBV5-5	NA	CASSLLGSPEFEQYF	TGTGCCAGCAGCTTATTGGGCAGTCCGGAATTCGAGCAGTACTTC
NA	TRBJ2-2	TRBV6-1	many	CASKGAGARNTGELFF	TGTGCCAGCAAAGGCGCAGGGGCCAGGAACACCGGGGAGCTGTTTTTT
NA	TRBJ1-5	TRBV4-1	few	CASSRNSDQPQHF	TGCGCCAGCAGCCGAAATTCAGATCAGCCCCAGCATTTT
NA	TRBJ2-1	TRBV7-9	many	CASSSHNEQFF	TGTGCCAGCAGCTCCCACAATGAGCAGTTCTTC
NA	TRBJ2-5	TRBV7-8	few	CASSLNTGETQYF	TGTGCCAGCAGCTTAAATACTGGAGAGACCCAGTACTTC
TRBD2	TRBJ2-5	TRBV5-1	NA	CASSLEGQASGRGETQYF	TGCGCCAGCAGCTTGGAAGGGCAGGCTAGCGGGAGGGGAGAGACCCAGTACTTC
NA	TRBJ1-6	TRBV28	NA	CASQSPGPIMPPLHF	TGTGCCAGCCAGAGTCCAGGCCCGATCATGCCACCCCTCCACTTT
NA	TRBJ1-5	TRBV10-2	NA	CASMSPNQPQHF	TGCGCCAGCATGAGTCCCAATCAGCCCCAGCATTTT
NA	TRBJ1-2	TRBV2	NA	CASREQGAPGGYTF	TGTGCCAGCAGGGAGCAAGGGGCGCCCGGTGGCTACACCTTC
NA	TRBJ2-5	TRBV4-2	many	CASSQDAGETQYF	TGTGCCAGCAGCCAAGATGCAGGGGAGACCCAGTACTTC
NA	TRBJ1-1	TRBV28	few	CASRGVNTEAFF	TGTGCCAGCAGGGGGGTGAACACTGAAGCTTTCTTT
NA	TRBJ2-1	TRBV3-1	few	CASSQVGNSPNEQFF	TGTGCCAGCAGCCAAGTAGGGAACTCCCCCAATGAGCAGTTCTTC
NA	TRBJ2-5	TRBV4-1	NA	CASSQVARPLETQYF	TGCGCCAGCAGCCAAGTAGCGCGCCCCCTAGAGACCCAGTACTTC
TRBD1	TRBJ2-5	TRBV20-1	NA	CGARGQGKETQYF	TGCGGTGCTAGAGGACAGGGGAAGGAGACCCAGTACTTC
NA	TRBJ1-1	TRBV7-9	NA	CASSLIYRDTEAFF	TGTGCCAGCAGCTTAATTTACCGGGACACTGAAGCTTTCTTT
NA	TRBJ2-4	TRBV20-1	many	CSARSPGLNIQYF	TGCAGTGCTAGGAGCCCAGGACTAAACATTCAGTACTTC
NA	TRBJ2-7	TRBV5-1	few	CASSFWGTSEQYF	TGCGCCAGCAGCTTTTGGGGGACTTCCGAGCAGTACTTC
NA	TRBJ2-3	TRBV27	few	CASRGIITQYF	TGTGCCAGCAGGGGGATTATTACGCAGTATTTT
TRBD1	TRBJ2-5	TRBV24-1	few	CATSDYRGQETQYF	TGTGCCACCAGTGACTACAGGGGGCAAGAGACCCAGTACTTC
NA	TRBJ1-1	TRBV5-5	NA	CASSTLTGGTEAFF	TGTGCCAGCAGCACGCTGACGGGGGGGACTGAAGCTTTCTTT
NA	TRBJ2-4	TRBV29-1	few	CSVEIDRAKNIQYF	TGCAGCGTTGAGATTGACAGGGCCAAAAACATTCAGTACTTC